A selection of T cell receptor beta chains follows, all from one sample in a study of blood T cell repertoires in COVID-19. Repertoires were generated with immunoSEQ multiplex PCR, while TCRdb's copy carries only in-frame clones and drops some. The sample yields fewer than 65,000 clones, approximately 79% seen once. The sequenced material came from peripheral blood. The receptor set was obtained from a human donor in a cohort sampled during active COVID-19. Both conserved end residues are part of each CDR3. D genes are given only for firm matches. Only some rows state a clone size, as once, few, many or a class for expanded clones.

>once|TRBJ2-5|TRBV29-1|TRBD2
CSAAGGRETQYF
>NA|TRBJ2-7|TRBV20-1|TRBD2
CSASLAAGQYF
>once|TRBJ2-7|TRBV5-4|TRBD1
CASSLGTGGTYEQYF
>NA|TRBJ2-6|TRBV24-1|NA
CATSDSQRAGANVLTF
>NA|TRBJ1-3|TRBV11-2|TRBD1
CASSLDRGTGGYNGNTIYF
>NA|TRBJ2-5|TRBV29-1|TRBD2
CSVAGTSGQETQYF
>NA|TRBJ2-1|TRBV6-4|TRBD2
CASSDSTSGQFF
>NA|TRBJ1-2|TRBV5-1|TRBD1
CASSLGDRAGCTF
>NA|TRBJ2-1|TRBV19|TRBD2
CASSPPGTRLYEQFF
>few|TRBJ2-7|TRBV9|NA
CASSPRRGDYEQYF